This TCR beta chain was documented in a study of long-term antiretroviral therapy in people with HIV. It was version v3.0 of the immunoSEQ assay that was run at survey level. Sequencing used immunoSEQ multiplex PCR; TCRdb keeps in-frame clones, though not all of them. Counted here are roughly 42,000 clones, more than 80% occurring once; the ten biggest clones make up about 5.7%. Overall study results and limits: Post-ART diversity increased but stayed below transplant donor controls.

Participants who had HIV were, without exception, treated in the United States. To note about this clone: No antigen is known for it.

CDR1 is LGHNA, CDR2 YNFKEQ, per germline. This CDR3 is built from 14 residues. V was shortened by 0 bases and J by 5 bases, with 10 bases between the two germline ends. The chain joins TRBV4-2 to TRBJ2-5; D is ambiguous. The specimen comprised unsorted PBMCs, sampled 3.1 years after starting antiretroviral therapy. The TCR comes from a woman aged 45-65 years with HIV. DNA of the CDR3: TGTGCCAGCAGCCAAGATAGGCGGCCTGAGACCCAGTACTTC. Translation gives CASSQDRRPETQYF.